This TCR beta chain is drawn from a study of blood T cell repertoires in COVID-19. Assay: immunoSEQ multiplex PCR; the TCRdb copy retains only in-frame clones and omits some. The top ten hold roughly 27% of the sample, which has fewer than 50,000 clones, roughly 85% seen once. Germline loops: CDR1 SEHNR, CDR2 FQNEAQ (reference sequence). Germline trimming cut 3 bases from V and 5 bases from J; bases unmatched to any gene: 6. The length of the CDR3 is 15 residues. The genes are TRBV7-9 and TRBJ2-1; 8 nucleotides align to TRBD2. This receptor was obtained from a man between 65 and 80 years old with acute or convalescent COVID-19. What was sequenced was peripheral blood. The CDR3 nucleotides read TGTGCCAGCAGCTTCGAACTAGCGGACAACAATGAGCAGTTCTTC. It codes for CASSFELADNNEQFF.